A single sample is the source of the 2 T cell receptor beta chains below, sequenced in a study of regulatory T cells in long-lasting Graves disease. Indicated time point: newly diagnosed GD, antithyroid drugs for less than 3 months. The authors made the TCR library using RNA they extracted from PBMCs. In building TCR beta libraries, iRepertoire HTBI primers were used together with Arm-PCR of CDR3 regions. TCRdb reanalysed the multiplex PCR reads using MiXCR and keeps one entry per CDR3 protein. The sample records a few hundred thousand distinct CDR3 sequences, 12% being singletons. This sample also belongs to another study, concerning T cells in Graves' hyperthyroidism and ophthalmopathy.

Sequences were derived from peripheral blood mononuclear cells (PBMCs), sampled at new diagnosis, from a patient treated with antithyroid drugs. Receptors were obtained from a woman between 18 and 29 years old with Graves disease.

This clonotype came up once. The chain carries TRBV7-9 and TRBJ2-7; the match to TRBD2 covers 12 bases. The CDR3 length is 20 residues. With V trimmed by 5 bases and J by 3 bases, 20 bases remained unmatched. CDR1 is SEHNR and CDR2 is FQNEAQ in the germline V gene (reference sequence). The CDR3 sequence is CASSKPPGTSGYRPLYEQYF. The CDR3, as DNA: TGTGCCAGCAGCAAACCCCCCGGGACTAGCGGGTATAGGCCGCTCTACGAGCAGTACTTC.

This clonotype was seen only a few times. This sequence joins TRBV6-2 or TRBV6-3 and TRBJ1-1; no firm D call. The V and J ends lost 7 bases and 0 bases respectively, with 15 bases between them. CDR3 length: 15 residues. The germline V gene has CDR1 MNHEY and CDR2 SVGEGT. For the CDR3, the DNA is TGTGCCAGCAACGACATAGGTCTCATGAACACTGAAGCTTTCTTT. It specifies CASNDIGLMNTEAFF.